Listed below are T cell receptor beta chains from one sample, sequenced in a study of OX40 agonist ivuxolimab in advanced cancers. The method was immunoSEQ multiplex PCR; TCRdb's version includes in-frame clones alone and lacks a portion of them. This sample has around 70,000 clones, with roughly 80% found just once. The specimen comprised CD4+ or CD8+ T cells sorted from blood, sampled in a trial of the OX40 agonist ivuxolimab. Source of these receptors: an adult with an advanced solid tumor such as melanoma, head and neck, liver or kidney cancer. CDR3s include the opening cysteine and the closing phenylalanine or tryptophan. The D gene is left open where the match is weak. The size of a clone is reported for some rows only, either as once, few or many, or as a class for expanded clones.

V	size	J	D	DNA	CDR3
TRBV19	NA	TRBJ2-6	NA	TGTGCCAGTAGTATCGGACGGTACTCTGGGGCCAACGTCCTGACTTTC	CASSIGRYSGANVLTF
TRBV5-4	NA	TRBJ1-1	NA	TGTGCCAGCAGCGTCCCCGGGACCTTGAACACTGAAGCTTTCTTT	CASSVPGTLNTEAFF
TRBV2	few	TRBJ2-3	NA	TGTGCCAGCAGTGACACCTACGGCCTAGATACGCAGTATTTT	CASSDTYGLDTQYF
TRBV19	NA	TRBJ2-7	NA	TGTGCCAGCCGTCGGGCGGGGTCCTACGAGCAGTACTTC	CASRRAGSYEQYF
TRBV4-1	NA	TRBJ2-3	TRBD2	TGCGCCAGCAGCCATCGCCCCCCCCTAGCGGGAATATCGGATACGCAGTATTTT	CASSHRPPLAGISDTQYF
TRBV7-3	NA	TRBJ2-3	NA	TGTGCCAGCAGCGCTCAAGAAATAGATACGCAGTATTTT	CASSAQEIDTQYF
TRBV2	once	TRBJ1-4	NA	TGTGCCAGCAGACAGGGATCTCAGGAAAAACTGTTTTTT	CASRQGSQEKLFF
TRBV18	NA	TRBJ2-2	NA	TGTGCCAGCTCACCCAGGGGAAACACCGGGGAGCTGTTTTTT	CASSPRGNTGELFF
TRBV9	NA	TRBJ2-3	NA	TGTGCCAGCAGCCCCATCATGGCCGGGGGAACAGATACGCAGTATTTT	CASSPIMAGGTDTQYF
TRBV14	NA	TRBJ2-7	NA	TGTGCCAGCAGCCAATTAAAACTTGGCAGCTCCTACGAGCAGTACTTC	CASSQLKLGSSYEQYF
TRBV4-1	NA	TRBJ1-5	NA	TGCGCCAGCAGCCAAGAGGGGAAACTCAATCAGCCCCAGCATTTT	CASSQEGKLNQPQHF
TRBV28	few	TRBJ1-1	NA	TGTGCCAGCAGTTCCCGTCGGACGCTATCGGGCACTGAAGCTTTCTTT	CASSSRRTLSGTEAFF
TRBV5-4	NA	TRBJ2-5	NA	TGTGCCAGCAGCTTGGGGGGTCCAGCAGAGACCCAGTACTTC	CASSLGGPAETQYF
TRBV6-1	NA	TRBJ2-1	TRBD2	TGTGCCAGCAGAGTGGGTGTGACGGGACTAGCGTTCTTC	CASRVGVTGLAFF
TRBV29-1	few	TRBJ2-3	TRBD1	TGCAGCGTTGGACAGGGGGATTACACAGATACGCAGTATTTT	CSVGQGDYTDTQYF
TRBV13	few	TRBJ2-7	NA	TGTGCCAGCAGCTCCAGAGGGTTCCCTCCCTACGAGCAGTACTTC	CASSSRGFPPYEQYF
TRBV9	few	TRBJ1-4	NA	TGTGCCAGCAGCGTAGTGCCCGGACAACGACTGTTTTTT	CASSVVPGQRLFF
TRBV7-2	NA	TRBJ2-5	NA	TGTGCCAGCAGCTCATCGTTCGAGACCCAGTACTTC	CASSSSFETQYF
TRBV30	NA	TRBJ2-3	TRBD2	TGTGCCTGGAGCCCCCTATGGACTAGCCCTACTGCAAGCACAGATACGCAGTATTTT	CAWSPLWTSPTASTDTQYF
TRBV9	few	TRBJ1-1	NA	TGTGCCAGCAGCGTATATGAGAACACTGAAGCTTTCTTT	CASSVYENTEAFF
TRBV28	NA	TRBJ2-7	TRBD1	TGTGCCAGCAGCCAACAGGGGGTATCTTACGAGCAGTACTTC	CASSQQGVSYEQYF
TRBV2	NA	TRBJ2-2	NA	TGTGCCAGCAGGGGGGCCCCAGGGGGGGGGACCGCCGGGGAGCTGTTTTTT	CASRGAPGGGTAGELFF
TRBV15	NA	TRBJ2-7	NA	TGTGCCACCAGCAGAGTCCCACCGGGGGAGCAGTACTTC	CATSRVPPGEQYF
TRBV2	once	TRBJ1-4	TRBD1	TGTGCCAGCGTACGGGACAGGGGTAATGAAAAACTGTTTTTT	CASVRDRGNEKLFF
TRBV5-6	NA	TRBJ1-1	NA	TGTGCCAGCAGCTTGAGGTCCTTAGATGAAGCTTTCTTT	CASSLRSLDEAFF
TRBV7-2	NA	TRBJ1-1	TRBD1	TGTGCCAGCAGCTTCCGAGGACAGGGAGGATGGAGCACTGAAGCTTTCTTT	CASSFRGQGGWSTEAFF
TRBV7-2	NA	TRBJ1-1	NA	TGTGCCAGCAGCGTATCGACGTCATATGGAGCTTTCTTT	CASSVSTSYGAFF
TRBV21-1	NA	TRBJ2-1	NA	TGTGCCAGCAGCCATGCGGTCAGCTCCTACAATGAGCAGTTCTTC	CASSHAVSSYNEQFF
TRBV6-6	once	TRBJ2-3	NA	TGTGCCAGCAACATTTTCCCGCAGTATTTT	CASNIFPQYF
TRBV6-4	NA	TRBJ2-1	TRBD1	TGTGCCAGCAGTGACTGGGACAGGGCATACAATGAGCAGTTCTTC	CASSDWDRAYNEQFF
TRBV7-7	NA	TRBJ1-3	TRBD1	TGTGCCAGCAGCCCCCAAACCGGGACAGAGGGAAACACCATATATTTT	CASSPQTGTEGNTIYF
TRBV7-2	NA	TRBJ2-7	NA	TGTGCCAGCAGCTTATTAGTTGGCAGTTTGACCTACGAGCAGTACTTC	CASSLLVGSLTYEQYF
TRBV6-5	NA	TRBJ1-1	NA	TGTGCCAGCAGTTATGGGGATACTGAAGCTTTCTTT	CASSYGDTEAFF
TRBV4-3	few	TRBJ1-2	NA	TGCGCCAGCAGCCAAGGGTCGTCTCTCTCTGGCTACACCTTC	CASSQGSSLSGYTF
TRBV2	NA	TRBJ1-2	NA	TGTGCCAGCAGTGAAGAGGGGACGACAACAGGCTACACCTTC	CASSEEGTTTGYTF